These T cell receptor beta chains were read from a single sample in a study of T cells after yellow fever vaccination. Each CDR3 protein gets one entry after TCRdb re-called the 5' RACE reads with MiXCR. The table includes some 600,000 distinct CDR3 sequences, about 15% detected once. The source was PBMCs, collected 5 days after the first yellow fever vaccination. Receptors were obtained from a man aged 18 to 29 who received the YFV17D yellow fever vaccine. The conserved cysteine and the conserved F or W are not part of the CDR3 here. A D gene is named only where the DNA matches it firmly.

cdr3_aa: SAEKTGDEKLF
d_call: -
j_call: TRBJ1-4
v_call: TRBV20-1

cdr3_aa: ASSSPGGSDTQY
d_call: TRBD2
j_call: TRBJ2-3
v_call: TRBV27

cdr3_aa: ASTRQGFTGELF
d_call: -
j_call: TRBJ2-2
v_call: TRBV2

cdr3_aa: ASNQHENIQY
d_call: -
j_call: TRBJ2-4
v_call: TRBV5-6

cdr3_aa: ASSRTLARGANVLT
d_call: -
j_call: TRBJ2-6
v_call: TRBV7-9

cdr3_aa: ASSLPGQGTYEQY
d_call: TRBD1
j_call: TRBJ2-7
v_call: TRBV12-3/TRBV12-4

cdr3_aa: ASSWGTGASNYGYT
d_call: -
j_call: TRBJ1-2
v_call: TRBV19

cdr3_aa: ASSWGTGATNEKLF
d_call: TRBD1
j_call: TRBJ1-4
v_call: TRBV5-1

cdr3_aa: SAKNPLNTGELF
d_call: -
j_call: TRBJ2-2
v_call: TRBV20-1

cdr3_aa: ASSLPTTGRQY
d_call: TRBD1
j_call: TRBJ2-7
v_call: TRBV7-8